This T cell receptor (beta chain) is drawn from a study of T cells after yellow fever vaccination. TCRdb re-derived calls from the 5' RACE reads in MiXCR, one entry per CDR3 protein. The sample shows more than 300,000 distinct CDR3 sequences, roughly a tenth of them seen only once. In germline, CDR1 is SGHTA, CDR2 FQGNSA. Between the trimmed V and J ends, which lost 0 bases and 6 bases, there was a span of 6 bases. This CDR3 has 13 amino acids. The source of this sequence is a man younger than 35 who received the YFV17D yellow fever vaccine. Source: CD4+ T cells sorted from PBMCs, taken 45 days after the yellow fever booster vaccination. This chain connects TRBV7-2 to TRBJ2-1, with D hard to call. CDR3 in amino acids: CASSLATLNEQFF. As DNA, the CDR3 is TGTGCCAGCAGCTTAGCCACGCTCAATGAGCAGTTCTTC.